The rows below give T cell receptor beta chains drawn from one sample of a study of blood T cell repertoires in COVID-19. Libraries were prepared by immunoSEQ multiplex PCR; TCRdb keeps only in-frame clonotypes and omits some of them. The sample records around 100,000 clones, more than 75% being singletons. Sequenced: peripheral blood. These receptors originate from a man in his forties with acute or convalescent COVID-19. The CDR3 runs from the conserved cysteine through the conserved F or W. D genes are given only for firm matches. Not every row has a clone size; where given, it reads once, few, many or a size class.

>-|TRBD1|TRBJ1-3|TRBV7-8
TGTGCCAGCAGAGTGGGTTTTCAGGGGGTCTCTGGAAACACCATATATTTT
CASRVGFQGVSGNTIYF
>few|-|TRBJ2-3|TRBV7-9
TGTGCCAGCAGCGGCCGACAGGGGCGGGGGCCCACAGATACGCAGTATTTT
CASSGRQGRGPTDTQYF
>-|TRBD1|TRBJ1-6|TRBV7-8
TGTGCCAGCAGCTACCGGGACAGCTCCTATAATTCACCCCTCCACTTT
CASSYRDSSYNSPLHF
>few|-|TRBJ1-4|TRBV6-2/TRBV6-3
TGTGCCAGCAGTTCCCTCCAAGCTAGAGATGAAAAACTGTTTTTT
CASSSLQARDEKLFF
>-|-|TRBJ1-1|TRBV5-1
TGCGCCAGCAGCCCCGGGGGGTTGAACACTGAAGCTTTCTTT
CASSPGGLNTEAFF
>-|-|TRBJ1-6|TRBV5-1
TGCGCCAGCAGCACCGGGACAATACGGTCACCCCTCCACTTT
CASSTGTIRSPLHF
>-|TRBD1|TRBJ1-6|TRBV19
TGTGCCAGCGCAACAGGGGGCTATTGGAATTCACCCCTCCACTTT
CASATGGYWNSPLHF
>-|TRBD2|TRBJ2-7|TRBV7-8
TGTGCCAGCAGCCGAACGGGACTAGCGGCCTACGAGCAGTACTTC
CASSRTGLAAYEQYF
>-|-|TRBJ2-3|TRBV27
TGTGCCAGCTCAAGGCGGGTGTTGCTAGATACGCAGTATTTT
CASSRRVLLDTQYF
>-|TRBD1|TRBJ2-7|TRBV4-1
TGCGCCAGCAGCCAATCGGGACAGGGTGGTTACGAGCAGTACTTC
CASSQSGQGGYEQYF
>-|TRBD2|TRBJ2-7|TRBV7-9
TGTGCCATCTCATCTAGCGGGATTTACGAGCAGTACTTC
CAISSSGIYEQYF
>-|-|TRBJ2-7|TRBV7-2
TGTGCCAGCAGCCCGAGGGCAGGGAGGTACGAGCAGTACTTC
CASSPRAGRYEQYF
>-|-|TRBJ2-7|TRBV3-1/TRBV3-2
TGTGCCAGCAGCGAACCAGGGACTCCGACCTACGAGCAGTACTTC
CASSEPGTPTYEQYF
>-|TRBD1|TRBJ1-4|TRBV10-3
TGTGCCATCCAACAGGGGTTGAGTGAAAAACTGTTTTTT
CAIQQGLSEKLFF
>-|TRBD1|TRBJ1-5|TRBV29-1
TGCAGCGTTGGACAGGGTAGCAATCAGCCCCAGCATTTT
CSVGQGSNQPQHF
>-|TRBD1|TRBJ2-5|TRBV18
TGTGCCAGCTCACCAGGGCAGGGGGCGTTTGAGACCCAGTACTTC
CASSPGQGAFETQYF
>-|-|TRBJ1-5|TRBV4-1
TGCGCCAGCAGCCAAAAAGTGACAGGAGGAAATCAGCCCCAGCATTTT
CASSQKVTGGNQPQHF
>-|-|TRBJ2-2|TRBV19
TGTGCCAGTAGTATAGTGGGCGGAGGCGGGGAGCTGTTTTTT
CASSIVGGGGELFF
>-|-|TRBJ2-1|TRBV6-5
TGTGCCAGCAGACCCGGGACCGGGGGTAACAATGAGCAGTTCTTC
CASRPGTGGNNEQFF
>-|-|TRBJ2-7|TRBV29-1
TGCAGCGTTGAAGATCAGTCCCTTTTCGGGGACTTC
CSVEDQSLFGDF
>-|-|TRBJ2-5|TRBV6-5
TGTGCCACCTCTGGGGGCGCTAAGACCCAGTACTTC
CATSGGAKTQYF
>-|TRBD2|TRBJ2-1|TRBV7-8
TGTGCCAGCAGCTTAGGACTAGCTAACTACAATGAGCAGTTCTTC
CASSLGLANYNEQFF
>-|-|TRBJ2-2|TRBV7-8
TGTGCCAGCAGCTCAAACAGGAGGGCCGGGGAGCTGTTTTTT
CASSSNRRAGELFF
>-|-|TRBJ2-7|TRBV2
TGTGCCAGCACCAAAAGCGGACCTGCCTACGAGCAGTACTTC
CASTKSGPAYEQYF
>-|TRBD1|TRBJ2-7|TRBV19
TGTGCCAGTAGTCCCCGGACAGGGGGCGCCTACGAGCAGTACTTC
CASSPRTGGAYEQYF
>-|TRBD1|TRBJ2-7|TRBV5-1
TGCGCCAGCAGCTGGGGACAGCGCTCCTACGAGCAGTACTTC
CASSWGQRSYEQYF
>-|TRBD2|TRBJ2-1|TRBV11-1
TGTGCCAGCAGCCCCGGGAGGAGACAGACCAGCGGTGAGCAGTTCTTC
CASSPGRRQTSGEQFF
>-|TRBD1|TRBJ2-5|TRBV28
TGTGCCAGCAGGCCCGACAGGGGGCGTAAGGTGACCCAGTACTTC
CASRPDRGRKVTQYF
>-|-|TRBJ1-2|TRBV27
TGTGCCAGCAGCAAAGCGGGCTATGGCTACACCTTC
CASSKAGYGYTF
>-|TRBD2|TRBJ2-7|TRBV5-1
TGCGCCAGCAGCTTGGGGACTAGCGGGCCCGAGCAGTACTTC
CASSLGTSGPEQYF
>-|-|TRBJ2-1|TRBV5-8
TGTGCCAGCAGCTGGTGGAGAGGACAAATGGGCAATGAGCAGTTCTTC
CASSWWRGQMGNEQFF
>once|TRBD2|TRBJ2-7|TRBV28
TGTGCCAGCAGTTTAGGGAGGGCTATCTCCTACGAGCAGTACTTC
CASSLGRAISYEQYF
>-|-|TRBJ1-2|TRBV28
TGTGCCAGCAGTACGACCGTGACAGCTAACTATGGCTACACCTTC
CASSTTVTANYGYTF
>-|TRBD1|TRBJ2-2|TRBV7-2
TGTGCCAGCAGCTTGACAGGGCGGGACACCGGGGAGCTGTTTTTT
CASSLTGRDTGELFF
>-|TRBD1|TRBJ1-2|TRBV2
TGTGCCAGCAGTGATGAAAGGACAGGGGATGGCTACACCTTC
CASSDERTGDGYTF
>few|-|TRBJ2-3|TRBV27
TGTGCCAGCAGTTTATCAAGCCCGTTCACAGATACGCAGTATTTT
CASSLSSPFTDTQYF
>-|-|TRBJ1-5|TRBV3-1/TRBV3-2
TGTGCCAGCTGCTCAACGCCGGACCCAGGGAATCAGCCCCAGCATTTT
CASCSTPDPGNQPQHF
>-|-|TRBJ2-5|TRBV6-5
TGTGCCAGCAGGTGGACGCCGGGGGAGACCCAGTACTTC
CASRWTPGETQYF
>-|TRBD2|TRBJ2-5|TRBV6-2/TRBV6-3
TGTGCCAGCAGTTATGGACTAGGGAGGCGGGAGACCCAGTACTTC
CASSYGLGRRETQYF
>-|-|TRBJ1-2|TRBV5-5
TGTGCCAGCAGCTTAATGGGGGCCTCTAACTATGGCTACACCTTC
CASSLMGASNYGYTF
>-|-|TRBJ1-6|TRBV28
TGTGCCAGCAGTCTTGCCGCGCCTTCAAATTCCCACTTT
CASSLAAPSNSHF
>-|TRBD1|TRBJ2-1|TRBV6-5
TGTGCCAGCACTGCCTGGACAGGATTCAATGAGCAGTTCTTC
CASTAWTGFNEQFF
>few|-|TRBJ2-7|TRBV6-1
TGTGCCAGCAGTGAATACGGGGGGCGGGTTTCTTTTAACGAGCAGTACTTC
CASSEYGGRVSFNEQYF
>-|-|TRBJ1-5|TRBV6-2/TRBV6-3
TGTGCCAGCAGCGCCACAGGTGACAATCAGCCCCAGCATTTT
CASSATGDNQPQHF